The 26 T cell receptor beta chains below come from one sample, sequenced in a study of T cells in Graves' hyperthyroidism and ophthalmopathy. RNA transcripts yielded amplified TCR beta CDR3 regions. The TCR CDR3 first-round RT-PCR relied on the HTBI primer set. Each CDR3 protein is one row after TCRdb ran MiXCR on the multiplex PCR reads. The sample lists around 420,000 distinct CDR3 sequences, approximately 14% occurring once. Sequencing was carried out using blood. All receptors derive from a woman younger than 35 with Graves' hyperthyroidism.

This clonotype was counted only a few times. The V gene is TRBV28, the J gene TRBJ2-4; possibly TRBD1 or TRBD2 for D (5 bases each). There are 13 residues in the CDR3. In germline, CDR1 is MDHEN, CDR2 SYDVKM. Trimming pared 3 bases from V and 9 bases from J, leaving 12 bases between. The CDR3 bases are TGTGCCAGCAGTTTTCGTGGGGCGGGCATTCAGTACTTC. Amino acids: CASSFRGAGIQYF.

This clonotype came up many times. V gene TRBV3-1 combines with J gene TRBJ1-1; D gene unclear. Per the germline V gene, CDR1 is LGHDT and CDR2 is YNNKEL (reference sequence). V was trimmed by 1 base and J by 6 bases, leaving 15 bases between them. This CDR3 is built from 15 residues. The CDR3 protein is CASSQVSIPPPEAFF. As DNA, the CDR3 is TGTGCCAGCAGCCAAGTTTCAATTCCTCCCCCTGAAGCTTTCTTT.

There are many counts of this clonotype. The V and J genes are TRBV7-2 and TRBJ1-2, with a tentative D call TRBD1 (5 bases). This CDR3 comprises 15 residues. Per germline, CDR1 SGHTA and CDR2 FQGNSA. The V and J ends lost 5 bases and 0 bases respectively, with 13 bases between them. CDR3 nucleotides: TGTGCCAGCAGCCCCCCAGGGAGAGCTAACTATGGCTACACCTTC. It encodes CASSPPGRANYGYTF.

The chain couples TRBV6-1 to TRBJ1-1; D is unclear. CDR1 is MNHNS and CDR2 is SASEGT in the germline V gene. V was shortened by 1 base and J by 4 bases, with 10 bases between the two germline ends. This CDR3 spans 14 amino acids. The CDR3 nucleotides read TGTGCCAGCAGTGAAGTTGTCACCAGCACTGAAGCTTTCTTT. Its protein product is CASSEVVTSTEAFF.

This clonotype was counted at least ten times. This chain joins TRBV7-2 and TRBJ2-1; 10 nucleotides match TRBD2. V was clipped by 5 bases and J by 4 bases; unmatched bases: 17. The CDR3 consists of 19 residues. Germline lookup yields CDR1 SGHTA and CDR2 FQGNSA. CDR3 region: CASSPWTASASGRYNEQFF. CDR3 in DNA: TGTGCCAGCAGCCCATGGACCGCGTCGGCTAGCGGGAGATACAATGAGCAGTTCTTC.

V usage is TRBV20-1 and J usage is TRBJ2-7; the D gene is possibly TRBD1 (6 bases). The CDR3 is 13 amino acids. Germline CDR1 and CDR2: DFQATT and SNEGSKA (reference sequence). The germline V and J ends were trimmed by 6 bases and 6 bases, with 18 bases remaining between them. CDR3 sequence: CSAKHRVLGEQYF. CDR3 nucleotides: TGCAGTGCCAAACACAGGGTTCTCGGCGAGCAGTACTTC.

V and J are TRBV7-2 and TRBJ1-6; D unresolved. Germline V gene data show CDR1 as SGHTA and CDR2 as FQGNSA. This CDR3 has 13 amino acids. Trimming removed 2 bases from V and 8 bases from J, with 7 bases in between. CDR3 sequence: CASSLKRDSPLHF. CDR3 nucleotide sequence: TGTGCCAGCAGCTTAAAGAGGGATTCACCCCTCCACTTT.

This clonotype was recorded a few times. The chain links TRBV5-1 to TRBJ2-1; weak D call: TRBD2 (6 bases). CDR1 is SGHRS, CDR2 YFSETQ, per germline. This CDR3 has 14 residues. The V and J ends lost 4 bases and 6 bases respectively, with 14 bases between them. CDR3 amino acids: CASSTGGAGNEQFF. CDR3 in DNA: TGCGCCAGCAGCACCGGGGGAGCGGGCAATGAGCAGTTCTTC.

This clonotype was detected many times. This chain uses TRBV29-1 with TRBJ2-3; 9 positions agree with TRBD1. CDR1 and CDR2 (germline): SQVTM, ANQGSEA. The CDR3 extends over 15 amino acids. The V gene end was trimmed by 4 bases and the J gene end by 2 bases; junction bases not matched to a gene: 7. The CDR3 reads CSVVAGTGYTDTQYF. The CDR3 DNA follows: TGCAGCGTTGTGGCCGGGACAGGGTACACAGATACGCAGTATTTT.

This clonotype was recorded at least ten times. This rearrangement joins TRBV28 to TRBJ1-2; a possible D gene is TRBD1 (5 bases). From germline, CDR1 is MDHEN and CDR2 SYDVKM. This CDR3 is 13 amino acids long. V dropped 6 bases and J dropped 11 bases, with 19 bases sitting between them. The CDR3 sequence: CASRPTVGFGYTF. CDR3 in DNA: TGTGCCAGCAGGCCGACAGTGGGTTTCGGGTACACCTTC.

At least ten counts were recorded for this clonotype. The chain links TRBV28 to TRBJ1-1; no clear D gene. V was cut by 11 bases and J by 3 bases, with 10 bases left in between. CDR1 MDHEN and CDR2 SYDVKM come from the germline V gene. The CDR3 length is 11 residues. The CDR3 sequence is CASGGHTEAFF. The CDR3 nucleotides are TGTGCCTCCGGTGGTCACACTGAAGCTTTCTTT.

The CDR3 DNA sequence: TGTGCCACCAGTGATCCCCGACGGGACAATGAGCAGTTCTTC. This codes for CATSDPRRDNEQFF. This chain connects TRBV24-1 to TRBJ2-1, with D uncertain. Per the germline V gene, CDR1 is KGHDR and CDR2 is SFDVKD. This CDR3 is 14 amino acids long. With 3 bases removed from V and 5 bases from J, the gap between germline ends came to 10 bases.

This clonotype was counted a few times. The rearrangement uses TRBV27 and TRBJ2-1; D gene unclear. Between the trimmed V and J ends, which lost 9 bases and 2 bases, there was a span of 14 bases. Germline CDR1 and CDR2: MNHEY and SMNVEV (reference sequence). The CDR3 spans 14 residues. This CDR3 is CASRQSTTYNEQFF. The CDR3 region has the DNA TGTGCCAGTCGCCAGAGTACAACCTACAATGAGCAGTTCTTC.

This clonotype showed up just a few times. The chain combines TRBV20-1 with TRBJ1-5; a weak D match, TRBD1 (6 bases). The germline CDR1 and CDR2 sequences are DFQATT and SNEGSKA (reference sequence). The V gene lost 4 bases and the J gene lost 0 bases, with 16 bases spanning the gap. The CDR3 is 16 amino acids. The CDR3, as DNA: TGCAGTGCTATAGACAGGCTCGTAGGTAGCAATCAGCCCCAGCATTTT. Amino acids: CSAIDRLVGSNQPQHF.

This clonotype showed up many times. CDR3 nucleotides: TGCAGTGCTGAACTGGGTGGCAGCAATCAGCCCCAGCATTTT. It codes for CSAELGGSNQPQHF. The gene calls are TRBV20-1 and TRBJ1-5; the D is unclear. The CDR3 consists of 14 residues. V shed 5 bases and J shed 1 base, with 12 bases lying between them. The germline CDR1 and CDR2 sequences are DFQATT and SNEGSKA (reference sequence).

This clonotype was seen many times. CDR3 loop: CASSFEHTYTGELFF. CDR3 nucleotides: TGTGCCAGCAGCTTCGAACACACTTACACCGGGGAGCTGTTTTTT. This chain joins TRBV7-9 and TRBJ2-2; D unresolved. Deletions cut 3 bases from V and 3 bases from J, with 11 bases between. Germline loops: CDR1 SEHNR, CDR2 FQNEAQ (reference sequence). This CDR3 spans 15 amino acids.

There are many counts of this clonotype. The chain has TRBV5-1 and TRBJ2-1; D is uncertain. The CDR3 runs 13 residues. Germline V gives CDR1 SGHRS, CDR2 YFSETQ. Trimming removed 3 bases at V and 7 bases at J, with 11 bases between. CDR3 nucleotide sequence: TGCGCCAGCAGCTCTTCCGGGCGGAATGAGCAGTTCTTC. Translation gives CASSSSGRNEQFF.

This clonotype was detected a few times. The chain links TRBV6-1 to TRBJ2-7; D is possibly TRBD1 (5 bases). Germline CDR1 MNHNS, CDR2 SASEGT. Deletions cut 10 bases from V and 3 bases from J, with 22 bases between. The CDR3 is 15 amino acids. The CDR3 sequence is CAKTAWPRQHYEQYF. The CDR3 coding sequence is TGTGCCAAGACAGCCTGGCCGAGACAACACTACGAGCAGTACTTC.

As to this clonotype: This could be a read error, since a much larger clone is one nucleotide away. The V gene is TRBV20-1, the J gene TRBJ2-1; 12 nucleotides line up with TRBD2. The CDR3 covers 14 residues. In germline, CDR1 is DFQATT, CDR2 SNEGSKA (reference sequence). The CDR3 is CSASRTSGDNGQFF. Here the CDR3 DNA reads TGCAGTGCTAGTAGGACTAGCGGGGACAATGGGCAGTTCTTC.

Concerning this clonotype itself: Since a much larger clone is just one base distant, this may be a read error. The rearrangement uses TRBV28 and TRBJ2-1, with D possibly matching TRBD2 (6 bases). With the DNA end fitting TRBJ2-7 better, the J assignment may be wrong. The CDR3 has 15 amino acids. Germline V gene data show CDR1 as MDHEN and CDR2 as SYDVKM. CDR3 DNA: TGTGCCAGCAGTTACGGGGGAGTGGACTACAATGAGCAGTACTTC. It specifies CASSYGGVDYNEQYF.

The chain uses TRBV5-6 and TRBJ2-7; D might be TRBD2 (6 bases). This CDR3 comprises 14 residues. The germline V and J ends were trimmed by 4 bases and 0 bases, with 11 bases remaining between them. Germline lookup yields CDR1 SGHDT and CDR2 YYEEEE. CDR3 residues: CASSRGLLSYEQYF. The DNA for the CDR3 is TGTGCCAGCAGCAGGGGACTCCTCTCCTACGAGCAGTACTTC. Filled out from reference TRBV5-6 and TRBJ2-7, the complete variable domain reads DAGVTQSPTHLIKTRGQQVTLRCSPKSGHDTVSWYQQALGQGPQFIFQYYEEEERQRGNFPDRFSGHQFPNYSSELNVNALLLGDSALYLCASSRGLLSYEQYFGPGTRLTVT.

This clonotype was recorded at least ten times. The chain uses TRBV28 and TRBJ2-7, with TRBD2 matching 10 bases. The length of the CDR3 is 15 residues. J lost 0 bases, V lost 3 bases, and 2 bases had no gene match. Germline CDR1 reads MDHEN; CDR2 reads SYDVKM. In nucleotides, the CDR3 is TGTGCCAGCAGTTTCCCTAGCGGGAGCTCCTACGAGCAGTACTTC. Its protein is CASSFPSGSSYEQYF.

This clonotype was picked up a small number of times. The gene calls are TRBV20-1 and TRBJ1-1; possible D gene TRBD1, 6 bases. The CDR3 loop spans 16 amino acids. Trimming removed 0 bases at V and 4 bases at J, with 18 bases between. From germline, CDR1 is DFQATT and CDR2 SNEGSKA (reference sequence). Here the CDR3 DNA reads TGCAGTGCTAGAGATCGCTCGTGGGGGGCGAGCACTGAAGCTTTCTTT. Protein: CSARDRSWGASTEAFF.

The sample holds many counts of this clonotype. V is TRBV28 and J is TRBJ2-1, with TRBD2 matching 11 bases. The trim removed 6 bases at V and 6 bases at J, leaving 31 bases unmatched. The CDR3 runs to 23 residues. CDR1 is MDHEN, CDR2 SYDVKM, per germline. The CDR3 DNA follows: TGTGCCAGCAGCTACGCGGGCTTGAGCCGGGACATAATTAGCGGGAGGGTAAGCAATGAGCAGTTCTTC. This codes for CASSYAGLSRDIISGRVSNEQFF.

This clonotype occurred many times. The chain combines TRBV28 with TRBJ2-5; D perhaps matches TRBD2 (5 bases). Between the trimmed V and J ends, which lost 6 bases and 5 bases, there was a span of 16 bases. Looked up from germline, CDR1 is MDHEN and CDR2 is SYDVKM. The CDR3 contains 14 residues. CDR3 DNA sequence: TGTGCCAGCAGCCCCTGGGCTAGCAGGGAGACCCAGTACTTC. It translates to CASSPWASRETQYF.

This sequence joins TRBV19 and TRBJ1-5; D perhaps matches TRBD1 (5 bases). This CDR3 contains 14 residues. Trimming took 5 bases from V and 4 from J, leaving 12 bases between them. Germline values: CDR1 LNHDA, CDR2 SQIVND (reference sequence). The CDR3 sequence: CASSHQGANQPQHF. CDR3 sequence (DNA): TGTGCCAGTAGTCACCAGGGAGCTAATCAGCCCCAGCATTTT. The entire variable domain, with the rest obtained from reference TRBV19 and TRBJ1-5, is as follows: DGGITQSPKYLFRKEGQNVTLSCEQNLNHDAMYWYRQDPGQGLRLIYYSQIVNDFQKGDIAEGYSVSREKKESFPLTVTSAQKNPTAFYLCASSHQGANQPQHFGDGTRLSIL.